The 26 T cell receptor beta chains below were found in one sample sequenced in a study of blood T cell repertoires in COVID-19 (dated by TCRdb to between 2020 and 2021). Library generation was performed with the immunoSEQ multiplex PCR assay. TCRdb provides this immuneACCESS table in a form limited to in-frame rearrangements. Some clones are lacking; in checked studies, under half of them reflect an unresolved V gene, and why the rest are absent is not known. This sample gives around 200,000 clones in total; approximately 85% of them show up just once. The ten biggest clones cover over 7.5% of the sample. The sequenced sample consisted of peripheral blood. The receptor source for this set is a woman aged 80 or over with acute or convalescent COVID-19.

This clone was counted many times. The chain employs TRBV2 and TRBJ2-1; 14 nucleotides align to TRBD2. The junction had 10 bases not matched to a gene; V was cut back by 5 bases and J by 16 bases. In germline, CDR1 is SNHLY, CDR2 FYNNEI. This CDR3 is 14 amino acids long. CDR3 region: CASSTEGGLAGVFF. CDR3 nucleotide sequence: TGTGCCAGCAGTACTGAGGGGGGACTAGCGGGAGTCTTCTTC. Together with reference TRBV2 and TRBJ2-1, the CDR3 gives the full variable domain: EPEVTQTPSHQVTQMGQEVILRCVPISNHLYFYWYRQILGQKVEFLVSFYNNEISEKSEIFDDQFSVERPDGSNFTLKIRSTKLEDSAMYFCASSTEGGLAGVFFGPGTRLTVL.

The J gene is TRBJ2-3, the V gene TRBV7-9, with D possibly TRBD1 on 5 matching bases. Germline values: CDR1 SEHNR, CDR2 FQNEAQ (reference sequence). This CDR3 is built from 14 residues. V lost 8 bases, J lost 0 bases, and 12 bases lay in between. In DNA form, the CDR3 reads TGTGCCAGCGTACAGGCCACTAGCACAGATACGCAGTATTTT. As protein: CASVQATSTDTQYF.

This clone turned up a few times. The CDR3 spells CASSDTGTDNQPQHF. The CDR3 DNA is TGTGCCAGCAGTGATACCGGGACTGACAATCAGCCCCAGCATTTT. The chain employs TRBV6-1 and TRBJ1-5; the D gene is possibly TRBD1 (5 bases). V lost 3 bases and J lost 3, with 12 bases in between. Germline V gene data show CDR1 as MNHNS and CDR2 as SASEGT. This CDR3 has 15 amino acids.

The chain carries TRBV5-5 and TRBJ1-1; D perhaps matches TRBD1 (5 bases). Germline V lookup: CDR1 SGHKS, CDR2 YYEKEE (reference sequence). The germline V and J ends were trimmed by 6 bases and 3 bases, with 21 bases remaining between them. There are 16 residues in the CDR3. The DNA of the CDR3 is TGTGCCAGCACAACCGCAGGGCGACGGCGCGACACTGAAGCTTTCTTT. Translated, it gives CASTTAGRRRDTEAFF.

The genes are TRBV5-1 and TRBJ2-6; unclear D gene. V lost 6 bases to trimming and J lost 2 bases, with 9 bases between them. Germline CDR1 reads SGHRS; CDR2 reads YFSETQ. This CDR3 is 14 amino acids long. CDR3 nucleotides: TGCGCCAGCAAAGAGAGTCCTGGGGCCAACGTCCTGACTTTC. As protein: CASKESPGANVLTF.

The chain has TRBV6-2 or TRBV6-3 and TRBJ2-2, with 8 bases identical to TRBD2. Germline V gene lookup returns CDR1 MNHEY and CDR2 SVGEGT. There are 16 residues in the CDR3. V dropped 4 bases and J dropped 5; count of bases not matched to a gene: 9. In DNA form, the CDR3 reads TGTGCCAGCAGTTCCTTCGGGGGGGTGAGAACCGGGGAGCTGTTTTTT. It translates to CASSSFGGVRTGELFF.

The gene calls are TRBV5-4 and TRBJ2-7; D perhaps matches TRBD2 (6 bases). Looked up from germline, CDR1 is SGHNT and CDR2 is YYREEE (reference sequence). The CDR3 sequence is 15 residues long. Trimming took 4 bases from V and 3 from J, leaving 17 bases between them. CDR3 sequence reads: CASSKESGTRYEQYF. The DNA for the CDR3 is TGTGCCAGCAGCAAGGAGTCGGGGACTCGCTACGAGCAGTACTTC.

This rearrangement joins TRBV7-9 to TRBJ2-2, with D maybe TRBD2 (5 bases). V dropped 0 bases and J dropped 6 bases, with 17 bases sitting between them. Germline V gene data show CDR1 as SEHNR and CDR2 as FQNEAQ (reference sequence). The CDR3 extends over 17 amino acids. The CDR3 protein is CASSLALRGSWAGELFF. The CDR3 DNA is TGTGCCAGCAGCTTAGCGCTAAGAGGGTCCTGGGCCGGGGAGCTGTTTTTT.

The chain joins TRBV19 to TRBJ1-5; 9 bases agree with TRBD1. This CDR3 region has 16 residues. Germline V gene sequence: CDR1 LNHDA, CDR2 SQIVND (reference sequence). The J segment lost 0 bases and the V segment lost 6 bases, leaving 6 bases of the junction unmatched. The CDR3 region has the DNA TGTGCCAGTAGCTTTGGGACAGGGTCTAGCAATCAGCCCCAGCATTTT. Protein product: CASSFGTGSSNQPQHF.

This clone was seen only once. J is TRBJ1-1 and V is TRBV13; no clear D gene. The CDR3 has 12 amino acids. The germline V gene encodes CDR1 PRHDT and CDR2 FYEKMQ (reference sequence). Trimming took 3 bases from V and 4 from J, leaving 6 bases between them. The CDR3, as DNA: TGTGCCAGCAGCTTGCGGGGCACTGAAGCTTTCTTT. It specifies CASSLRGTEAFF.

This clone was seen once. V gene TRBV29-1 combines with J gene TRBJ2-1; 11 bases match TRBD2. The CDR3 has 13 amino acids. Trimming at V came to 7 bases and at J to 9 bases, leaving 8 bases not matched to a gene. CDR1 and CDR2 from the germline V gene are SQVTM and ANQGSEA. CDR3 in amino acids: CSGSSGGAGEQFF. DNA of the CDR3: TGCAGCGGGAGTAGCGGGGGGGCCGGTGAGCAGTTCTTC.

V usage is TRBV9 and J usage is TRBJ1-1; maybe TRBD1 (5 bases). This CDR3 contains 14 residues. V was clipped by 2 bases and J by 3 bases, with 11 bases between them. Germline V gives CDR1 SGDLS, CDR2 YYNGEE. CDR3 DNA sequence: TGTGCCAGCAGCGTGTTTGGAGGGGACACTGAAGCTTTCTTT. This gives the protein CASSVFGGDTEAFF. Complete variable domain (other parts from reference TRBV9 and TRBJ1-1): DSGVTQTPKHLITATGQRVTLRCSPRSGDLSVYWYQQSLDQGLQFLIQYYNGEERAKGNILERFSAQQFPDLHSELNLSSLELGDSALYFCASSVFGGDTEAFFGQGTRLTVV.

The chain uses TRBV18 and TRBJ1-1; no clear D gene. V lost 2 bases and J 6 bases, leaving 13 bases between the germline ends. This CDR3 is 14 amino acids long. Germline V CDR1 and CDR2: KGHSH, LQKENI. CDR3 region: CASSPWPGMAEAFF. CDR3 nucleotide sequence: TGTGCCAGCTCACCATGGCCGGGAATGGCTGAAGCTTTCTTT.

CDR3 region: CASSLDGAAGTNEKLFF. CDR3 DNA sequence: TGTGCCAGCAGCTTGGATGGCGCAGCGGGGACTAATGAAAAACTGTTTTTT. The chain couples TRBV5-8 to TRBJ1-4; no reliable D call. Trimming cost V 0 bases and J 2 bases, with 14 bases left between them. Germline loops: CDR1 SGHTS, CDR2 YDEGEE. The CDR3 is 17 residues long. Drawing the rest from reference TRBV5-8 and TRBJ1-4, the complete variable domain is EAGVTQSPTHLIKTRGQQATLRCSPISGHTSVYWYQQALGLGLQFLLWYDEGEERNRGNFPPRFSGRQFPNYSSELNVNALELEDSALYLCASSLDGAAGTNEKLFFGSGTQLSVL.

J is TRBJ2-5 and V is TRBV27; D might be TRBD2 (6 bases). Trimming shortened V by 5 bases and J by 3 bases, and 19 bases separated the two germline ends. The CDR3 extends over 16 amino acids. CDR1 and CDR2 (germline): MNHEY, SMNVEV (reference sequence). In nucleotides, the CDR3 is TGTGCCAGCAGTCCGCTGAGGGTGGGACTGAAAGAGACCCAGTACTTC. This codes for CASSPLRVGLKETQYF.

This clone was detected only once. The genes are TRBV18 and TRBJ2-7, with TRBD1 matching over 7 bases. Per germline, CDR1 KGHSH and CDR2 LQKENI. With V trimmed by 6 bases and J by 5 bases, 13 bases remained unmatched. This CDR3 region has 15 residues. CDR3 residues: CASSPDRDGKHEQYF. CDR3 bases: TGTGCCAGCTCTCCAGACAGGGACGGAAAACACGAGCAGTACTTC.

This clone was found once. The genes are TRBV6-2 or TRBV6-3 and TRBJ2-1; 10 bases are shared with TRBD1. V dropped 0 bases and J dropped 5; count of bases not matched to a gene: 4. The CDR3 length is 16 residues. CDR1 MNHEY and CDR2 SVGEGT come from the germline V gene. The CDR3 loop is CASSYSPGQGNNEQFF. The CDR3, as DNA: TGTGCCAGCAGTTACTCACCGGGACAGGGGAACAATGAGCAGTTCTTC.

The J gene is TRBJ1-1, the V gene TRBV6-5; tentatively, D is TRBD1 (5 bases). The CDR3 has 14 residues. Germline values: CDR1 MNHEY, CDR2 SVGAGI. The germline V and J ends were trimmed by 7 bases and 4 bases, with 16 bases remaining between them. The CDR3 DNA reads TGTGCCAGCACCGATGGGGCAGGCGGCACTGAAGCTTTCTTT. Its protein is CASTDGAGGTEAFF.

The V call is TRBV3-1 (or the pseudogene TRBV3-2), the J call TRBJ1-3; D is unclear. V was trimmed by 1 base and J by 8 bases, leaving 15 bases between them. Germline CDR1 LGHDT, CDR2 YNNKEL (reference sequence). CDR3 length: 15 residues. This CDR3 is CASSQVFGEGYTIYF. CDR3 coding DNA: TGTGCCAGCAGCCAAGTTTTCGGGGAAGGGTACACCATATATTTT.

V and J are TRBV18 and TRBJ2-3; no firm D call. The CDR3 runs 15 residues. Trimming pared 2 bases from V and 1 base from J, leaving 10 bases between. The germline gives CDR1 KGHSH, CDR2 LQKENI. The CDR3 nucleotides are TGTGCCAGCTCACCAGGCAGGTTAGGCACAGATACGCAGTATTTT. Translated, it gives CASSPGRLGTDTQYF.

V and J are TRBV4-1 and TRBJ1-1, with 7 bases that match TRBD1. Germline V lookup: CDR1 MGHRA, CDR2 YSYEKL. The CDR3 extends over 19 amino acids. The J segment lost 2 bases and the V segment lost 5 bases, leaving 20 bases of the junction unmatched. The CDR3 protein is CASSKTDRTLIIANTEAFF. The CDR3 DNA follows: TGCGCCAGCAGCAAGACGGACAGGACGCTCATAATTGCAAACACTGAAGCTTTCTTT.

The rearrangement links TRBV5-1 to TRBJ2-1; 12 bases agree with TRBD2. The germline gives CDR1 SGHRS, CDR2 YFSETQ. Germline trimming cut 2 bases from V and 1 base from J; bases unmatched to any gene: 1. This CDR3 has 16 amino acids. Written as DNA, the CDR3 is TGCGCCAGCAGCTTCGGACTAGCGGGGTCCTACAATGAGCAGTTCTTC. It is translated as CASSFGLAGSYNEQFF.

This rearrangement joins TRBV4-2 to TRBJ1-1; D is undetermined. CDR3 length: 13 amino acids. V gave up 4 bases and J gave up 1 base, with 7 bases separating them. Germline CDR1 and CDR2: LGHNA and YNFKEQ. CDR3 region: CASSLQWNTEAFF. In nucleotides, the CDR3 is TGTGCCAGCAGCCTTCAGTGGAACACTGAAGCTTTCTTT.

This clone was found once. CDR3 residues: CASSLIPGAEAFF. DNA of the CDR3: TGTGCCAGCAGCTTAATCCCGGGGGCTGAAGCTTTCTTT. This chain links TRBV7-2 with TRBJ1-1, with a possible D match to TRBD1 (5 bases). The CDR3 totals 13 residues. The V gene lost 2 bases and the J gene lost 6 bases, with 10 bases spanning the gap. Germline CDR1 and CDR2: SGHTA and FQGNSA.

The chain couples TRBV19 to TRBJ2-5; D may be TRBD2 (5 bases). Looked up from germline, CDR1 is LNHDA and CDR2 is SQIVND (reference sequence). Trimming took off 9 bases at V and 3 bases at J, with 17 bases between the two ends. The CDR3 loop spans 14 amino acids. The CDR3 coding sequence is TGTGCCAGGACGGACTGGTGGATGAAAGAGACCCAGTACTTC. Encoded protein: CARTDWWMKETQYF.

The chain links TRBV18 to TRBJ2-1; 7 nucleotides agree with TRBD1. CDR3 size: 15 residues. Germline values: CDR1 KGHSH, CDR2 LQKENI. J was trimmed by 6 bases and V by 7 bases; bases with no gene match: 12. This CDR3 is CASFASGTVTNEQFF. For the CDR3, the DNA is TGTGCCAGCTTCGCTTCCGGGACAGTGACCAATGAGCAGTTCTTC.